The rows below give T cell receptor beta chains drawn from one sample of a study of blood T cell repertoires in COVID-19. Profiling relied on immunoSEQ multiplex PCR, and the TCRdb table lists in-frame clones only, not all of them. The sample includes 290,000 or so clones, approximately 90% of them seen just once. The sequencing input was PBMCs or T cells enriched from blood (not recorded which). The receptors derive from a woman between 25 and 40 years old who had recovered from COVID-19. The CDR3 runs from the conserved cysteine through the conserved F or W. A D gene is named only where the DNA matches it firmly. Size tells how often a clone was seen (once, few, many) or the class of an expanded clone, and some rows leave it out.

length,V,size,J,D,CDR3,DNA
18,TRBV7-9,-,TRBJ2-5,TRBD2,CASSLAPLVAGVKETQYF,TGTGCCAGCAGCTTAGCGCCTCTCGTAGCGGGAGTTAAAGAGACCCAGTACTTC
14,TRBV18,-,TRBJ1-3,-,CASSPINSGNTIYF,TGTGCCAGCTCCCCTATCAACTCTGGAAACACCATATATTTT
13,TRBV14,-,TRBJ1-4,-,CASSQDLAGKLFF,TGTGCCAGCAGCCAAGATCTGGCAGGGAAACTGTTTTTT
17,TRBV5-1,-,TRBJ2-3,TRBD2,CASSFPPGLGSQDTQYF,TGCGCCAGCAGCTTTCCACCGGGACTAGGGTCACAAGATACGCAGTATTTT
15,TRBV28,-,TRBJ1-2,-,CASSLGPGLTYGYTF,TGTGCCAGCAGTTTAGGGCCGGGACTGACCTATGGCTACACCTTC
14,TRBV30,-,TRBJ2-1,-,CAWSYGGAHNEQFF,TGTGCCTGGAGCTATGGCGGAGCACACAATGAGCAGTTCTTC
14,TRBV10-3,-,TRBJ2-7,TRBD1,CAISGDRGQYEQYF,TGTGCCATCAGTGGGGACAGGGGGCAGTACGAGCAGTACTTC
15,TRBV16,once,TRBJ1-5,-,CASSLSGGSNQPQHF,TGTGCCAGCAGCCTGTCGGGGGGCTCCAATCAGCCCCAGCATTTT
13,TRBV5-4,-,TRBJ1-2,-,CASSLTGNNGYTF,TGTGCCAGCAGCTTGACAGGGAACAATGGCTACACCTTC
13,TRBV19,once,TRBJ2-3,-,CASSIGSADTQYF,TGTGCCAGTAGTATAGGGTCGGCAGATACGCAGTATTTT
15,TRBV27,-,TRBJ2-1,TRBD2,CASSFLAGVENEQFF,TGTGCCAGCAGTTTTCTAGCGGGAGTGGAAAATGAGCAGTTCTTC
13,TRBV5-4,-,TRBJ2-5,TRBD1,CASSNRGSETQYF,TGTGCCAGCAGCAACAGGGGTTCCGAGACCCAGTACTTC
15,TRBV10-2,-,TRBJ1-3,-,CASSGTASSGNTIYF,TGCGCCAGCAGTGGTACAGCAAGCTCTGGAAACACCATATATTTT
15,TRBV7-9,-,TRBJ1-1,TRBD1,CASSLATGLVTEAFF,TGTGCCAGCAGCTTAGCGACAGGGTTGGTCACTGAAGCTTTCTTT
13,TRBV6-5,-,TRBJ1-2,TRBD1,CASVADRVKGYTF,TGTGCCAGCGTTGCCGACAGGGTGAAAGGCTACACCTTC
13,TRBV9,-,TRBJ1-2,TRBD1,CASSGTGSYGYTF,TGTGCCAGCAGCGGGACAGGGTCCTATGGCTACACCTTC
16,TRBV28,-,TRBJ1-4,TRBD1,CASSSAGTEIYEKLFF,TGTGCCAGCAGTTCTGCCGGGACAGAAATCTATGAAAAACTGTTTTTT
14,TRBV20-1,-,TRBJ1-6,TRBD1,CSASPGQGGSALHF,TGCAGTGCTAGTCCGGGACAGGGGGGTTCGGCCCTCCACTTT
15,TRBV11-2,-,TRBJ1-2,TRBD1,CASSSGQGVNYGYTF,TGTGCCAGCAGCTCCGGACAGGGGGTTAACTATGGCTACACCTTC
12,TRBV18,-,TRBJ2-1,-,CASSRRVNEQFF,TGTGCCAGCTCACGTAGAGTGAATGAGCAGTTCTTC
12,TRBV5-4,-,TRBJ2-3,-,CASSRTADTQYF,TGTGCCAGCAGCCGGACAGCAGATACGCAGTATTTT
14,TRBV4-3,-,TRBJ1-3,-,CASSLNDRGNTIYF,TGCGCCAGCAGCCTAAACGACAGGGGAAACACCATATATTTT
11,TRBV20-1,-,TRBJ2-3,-,CSGVYTDTQYF,TGCAGTGGAGTTTACACAGATACGCAGTATTTT
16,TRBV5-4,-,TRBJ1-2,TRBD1,CASSYRTGSNFYGYTF,TGTGCCAGCAGCTATCGGACAGGGTCTAATTTCTATGGCTACACCTTC
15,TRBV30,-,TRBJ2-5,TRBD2,CAWSSGLAGILAQYF,TGTGCCTGGAGTAGTGGACTAGCGGGTATATTAGCCCAGTACTTC
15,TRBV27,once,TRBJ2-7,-,CASSSGALPSYEQYF,TGTGCCAGCAGTTCTGGGGCACTACCCTCCTACGAGCAGTACTTC
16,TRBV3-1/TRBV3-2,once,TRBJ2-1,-,CASSQEVSTTYNEQFF,TGTGCCAGCAGCCAAGAGGTCTCTACCACCTACAATGAGCAGTTCTTC
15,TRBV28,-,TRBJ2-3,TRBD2,CASSFTSGRTDTQYF,TGTGCCAGCAGTTTTACTAGCGGGAGAACAGATACGCAGTATTTT
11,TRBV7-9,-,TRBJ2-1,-,CASSRDREEFF,TGTGCCAGCAGCCGAGACAGGGAGGAGTTCTTC
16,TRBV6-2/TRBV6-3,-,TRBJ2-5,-,CASSYSSGIPAETQYF,TGTGCCAGCAGTTACTCATCAGGGATTCCAGCAGAGACCCAGTACTTC
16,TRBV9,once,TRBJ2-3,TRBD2,CASSPYRTRSTDTQYF,TGTGCCAGCAGCCCTTATCGGACTAGAAGCACAGATACGCAGTATTTT
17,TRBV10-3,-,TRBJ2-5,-,CAIRDPLRGAKVETQYF,TGTGCCATCAGAGACCCACTCCGGGGGGCTAAGGTTGAGACCCAGTACTTC
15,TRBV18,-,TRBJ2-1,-,CASSPPSGRYNEQFF,TGTGCCAGCTCACCACCTAGCGGACGCTACAATGAGCAGTTCTTC
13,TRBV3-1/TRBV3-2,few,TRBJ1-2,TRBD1,CASRGTGGGGYTF,TGTGCCAGCCGAGGGACAGGGGGTGGTGGCTACACCTTC
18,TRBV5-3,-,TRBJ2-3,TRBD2,CARSFGEGLAGLTDTQYF,TGTGCCAGAAGCTTTGGCGAGGGACTAGCGGGGCTTACAGATACGCAGTATTTT
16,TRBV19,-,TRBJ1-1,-,CASSIQGSRVVTEAFF,TGTGCCAGTAGTATCCAGGGTAGCAGGGTGGTCACTGAAGCTTTCTTT
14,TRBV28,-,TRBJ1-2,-,CASSLDEEVNGYTF,TGTGCCAGCAGTTTAGATGAGGAGGTGAATGGCTACACCTTC
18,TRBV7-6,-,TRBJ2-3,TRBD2,CASSLGSVLAGGTDTQYF,TGTGCCAGCAGCTTAGGCTCCGTACTAGCGGGAGGCACAGATACGCAGTATTTT
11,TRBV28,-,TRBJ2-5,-,CASSFAETQYF,TGTGCCAGCAGTTTTGCGGAGACCCAGTACTTC
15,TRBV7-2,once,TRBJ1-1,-,CASSLATGPSGEAFF,TGTGCCAGCAGCTTAGCCACTGGCCCCTCAGGGGAAGCTTTCTTT
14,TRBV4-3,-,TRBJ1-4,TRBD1,CASSQRTGTEKLFF,TGCGCCAGCAGCCAAAGGACAGGAACTGAAAAACTGTTTTTT
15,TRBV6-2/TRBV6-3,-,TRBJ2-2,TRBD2,CASSLAGVDTGELFF,TGTGCCAGCAGTCTAGCGGGAGTCGATACCGGGGAGCTGTTTTTT
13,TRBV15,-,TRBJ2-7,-,CATRGRGSYEQYF,TGTGCCACCAGGGGCAGGGGCTCCTACGAGCAGTACTTC
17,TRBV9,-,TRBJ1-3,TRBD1,CASSDRTGGAPGNTIYF,TGTGCCAGCAGCGACCGGACAGGGGGCGCCCCTGGAAACACCATATATTTT
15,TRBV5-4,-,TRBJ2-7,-,CASSLSRSVEGEQYF,TGTGCCAGCAGCTTGTCTCGGAGCGTAGAGGGCGAGCAGTACTTC
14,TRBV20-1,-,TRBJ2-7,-,CSASGQGNSYEQYF,TGCAGTGCTAGTGGGCAGGGGAACTCCTACGAGCAGTACTTC